This T cell receptor (beta chain) was identified during a study of OX40 agonist ivuxolimab in advanced cancers. The study's findings and limits: Some nonresponders likewise displayed low normalized T-cell clonal expansion. In general, CD8+ T cells held more expanded clones than CD4+ did, on average.

The germline CDR1 and CDR2 sequences are MNHEY and SMNVEV (reference sequence). The CDR3 is made up of 17 amino acids. V lost 1 base to trimming and J lost 3 bases, with 16 bases between them. TCRdb's table, derived via immunoSEQ multiplex PCR, lists solely in-frame clones and lacks some. The sample includes nearly 65,000 clones, over 80% seen only once; the top ten take about 4%. Turning to this clone: The antigen is unknown.

This specimen was CD4+ or CD8+ T cells sorted from blood, taken in a trial of the OX40 agonist ivuxolimab. The chain combines TRBV27 with TRBJ2-1, with D hard to call. This receptor was obtained from an adult with an advanced solid tumor such as melanoma, head and neck, liver or kidney cancer. The CDR3 bases are TGTGCCAGCAGTTTATTGGGTCGGCTAGGAGACTACAATGAGCAGTTCTTC. The encoded protein is CASSLLGRLGDYNEQFF.